Here is one T cell receptor (beta chain) with its context. Which antigen it targets is not known. Nothing much larger sits one base from this clone, and base qualities are not available. Using the deep immunoSEQ assay, multiplex PCR amplified TCR CDR3 regions from genomic DNA. Extracted genomic DNA from each cell subset was distributed evenly across all wells of several immunoSEQ 96-well plates, and each plate was treated as a replicate. Each replicate PCR for sorted subsets received approximately 220 ng genomic DNA, equal to roughly 29,000 T cell genomes. The purified libraries were quantified using a Qubit 3.0 fluorometer, sized with a Bioanalyzer 2100, and then quantified again using the KAPA Library Quantification kit. Every immunoSEQ 96-well plate was sequenced on a dedicated single-read 150-cycle Illumina NextSeq 550 flow cell. Per the source publication's procedure: The immunoSEQ output contained only junctional sequences without quality scores, so filtering could not match that applied to full-length reads. Sequences were annotated with PyIR, a Python wrapper for IgBLAST v1.9, using IMGT germline references to assign V/J genes and CDR3. Any read was removed if the V/J assignment was weak (E-value above 1e-6), the CDR3 was missing, or the read contained stop codons, out-of-frame junctions, or ambiguous translated residues. V3J clonotypes were defined as sequences sharing the same inferred V gene, J gene, and CDR3 amino acid sequence. To compute the percentage overlap between repertoires, the number of shared unique clonotypes was divided by the size of the smaller repertoire. Repertoire richness was assessed with RTK rarefaction, the Chao1 estimator, and Recon v2.1 estimates of unobserved clonotypes. Generation probabilities were computed with OLGA for all TCRbeta clonotypes obtained by the gDNA method from several donors. TCRdb mirrors the immuneACCESS table, restricted to in-frame sequences. Some clones are absent from its copies; in checked studies, under half trace to an unresolved V gene, and the reason for the others is unknown. The V and J calls and clone size are taken from that table; D and trimming were inferred from the DNA. In this sample the table shows 550,000 to 600,000 clones, roughly 98% of which occur a single time. In total, the top ten clones hold 0.3% of the sample.

CD8 naive samples were CD45RO-negative cells positively selected for CCR7, giving a CD45RA+CCR7+ population that excluded TemRA cells. The donors were healthy, HIV-negative adults who had no recently reported acute infections or vaccinations. Only Caucasian adults living in Nashville, Tennessee, USA were represented among the donors. Blood was obtained by leukapheresis, after which PBMCs were separated by Ficoll-Histopaque density gradient centrifugation and cryopreserved in liquid nitrogen vapor phase. Purity and quantity of every magnetically sorted T cell population were checked by analytical flow cytometry. From each sorted fraction, genomic DNA was isolated and quantified by UV absorbance on a Nanodrop 2000c. These data are taken from a study of shared clonotypes between healthy human individuals (dated by TCRdb to the early 2020s). Concerning the study at large: Two women and three men aged 18 to 49 years were included in the cohort. Per donor, three plates each were used for CD4 naive and CD4 memory, two for CD8 naive, and one for CD8 memory. To estimate repertoire size and how much clonotype sharing occurs between individuals, the study deeply sequenced the blood TCR repertoires of roughly 5 healthy adults. Different laboratories and diverse techniques were used to prepare libraries and sequence TCR repertoires, to increase sequencing depth and limit assay-specific biases. Each donor's leukapheresis produced roughly between roughly 0.9 and 9 billion PBMCs. Points the paper makes about the study in general: Estimated clonotype richness was generally larger for naive than for memory subsets. Incomplete sequencing was indicated by rarefaction of sorted-subset datasets, despite the large sequencing depth. Sampling was restricted to blood, and TCR repertoires in tissue are likely to differ from TCR repertoires in blood. When several donors were compared, the shared fraction of clonotypes was about 5% for naive CD4, approximately 3.5% for naive CD8, roughly 2.3% for memory CD4, and roughly 0.4% for memory CD8. Higher generation probabilities were observed for clonotypes shared by all four sorted-subset donors than for non-shared clonotypes. Pairwise subsampling indicated that sequencing depth was expected to affect the degree of clonotype sharing among donors. Because the study included only a small number of donors, the genetic and exposure-history diversity represented was limited.

The trim is 3 bases for V and 5 bases for J, with a gap of 11 bases between the germline ends. Reading from cysteine to phenylalanine, the CDR3 counts 14 amino acids. CDR3 DNA only is kept here, 42 bases in frame from base 1. The germline V gene provides CDR1 SGHVS and CDR2 FNYEAQ. The V gene is TRBV7-6 and the J gene is TRBJ2-1, and perhaps TRBD2 as D gene, on 6 matching bases. The sample was naive CD8+ T cells sorted from blood. The sample's cell subset or site label, in plain terms: CD45RA+CCR7+. This clonotype was obtained from a man younger than 40 in good health. The DNA sequence is TGTGCCAGCAGCTTGCTAGCGAGAGACAATGAGCAGTTCTTC. Translated, it gives CASSLLARDNEQFF.